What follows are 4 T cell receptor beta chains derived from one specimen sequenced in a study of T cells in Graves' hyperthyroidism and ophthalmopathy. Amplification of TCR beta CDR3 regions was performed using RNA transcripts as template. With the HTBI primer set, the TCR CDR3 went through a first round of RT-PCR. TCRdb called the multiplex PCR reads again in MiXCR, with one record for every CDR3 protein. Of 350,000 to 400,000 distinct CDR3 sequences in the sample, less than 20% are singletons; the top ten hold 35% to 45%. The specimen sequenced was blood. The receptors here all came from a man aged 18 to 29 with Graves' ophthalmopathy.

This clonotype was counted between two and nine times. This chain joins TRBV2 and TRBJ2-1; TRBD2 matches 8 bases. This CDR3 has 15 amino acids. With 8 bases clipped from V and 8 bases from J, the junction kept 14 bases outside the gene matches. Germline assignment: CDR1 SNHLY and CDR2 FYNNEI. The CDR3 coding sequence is TGTGCCAGCCTAAAAGCGGGGGCCCTTATGGATGAGCAGTTCTTC. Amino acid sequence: CASLKAGALMDEQFF.

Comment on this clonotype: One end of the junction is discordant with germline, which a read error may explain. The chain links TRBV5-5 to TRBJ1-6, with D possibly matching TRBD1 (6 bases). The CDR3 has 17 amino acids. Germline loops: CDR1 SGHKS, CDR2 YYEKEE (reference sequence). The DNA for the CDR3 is TGTGCCGGCAGCCTCTTTCAATGGACAGCTCCAAATTCACCCCTCCACTTT. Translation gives CAGSLFQWTAPNSPLHF. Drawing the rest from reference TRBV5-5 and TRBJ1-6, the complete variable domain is DAGVTQSPTHLIKTRGQQVTLRCSPISGHKSVSWYQQVLGQGPQFIFQYYEKEERGRGNFPDRFSARQFPNYSSELNVNALLLGDSALYLCAGSLFQWTAPNSPLHFGNGTRLTVT.

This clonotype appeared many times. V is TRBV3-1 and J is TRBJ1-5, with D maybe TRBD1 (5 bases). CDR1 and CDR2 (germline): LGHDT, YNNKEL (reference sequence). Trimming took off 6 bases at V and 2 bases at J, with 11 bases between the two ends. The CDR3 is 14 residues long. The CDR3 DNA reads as TGTGCCAGCAGTGCCGCAGGGCGCAATCAGCCCCAGCATTTT. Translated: CASSAAGRNQPQHF.

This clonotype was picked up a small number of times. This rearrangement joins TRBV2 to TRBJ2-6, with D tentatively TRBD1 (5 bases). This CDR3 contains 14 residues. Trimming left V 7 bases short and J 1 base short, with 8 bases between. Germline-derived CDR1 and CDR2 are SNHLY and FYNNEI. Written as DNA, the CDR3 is TGTGCCAGCATAGGGGTTTCTGGGGCCAACGTCCTGACTTTC. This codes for CASIGVSGANVLTF.